Presented here are 21 T cell receptor beta chains from one specimen sequenced in a study of T cell responses to AZD1222 COVID-19 vaccine (dated by TCRdb to the early 2020s). What the time point label conveys for this sample: baseline before first vaccination. Libraries came from the immunoSEQ multiplex PCR assay. Imported from immuneACCESS, the table was reduced by TCRdb to in-frame sequences with V and J called. These copies leave out some clones; in studies compared against another copy, an unresolved V gene accounts for under half, and the cause of the remainder is not known. For this sample the table gives 85,000 to 120,000 clones, of which 85% to 90% were detected only once. The top ten clones comprise approximately 5% of the sample. The sequenced sample was peripheral blood, obtained on day 0 of AZD1222 vaccination. These receptors were obtained from an adult in good health.

The chain has TRBV5-1 and TRBJ2-4; 10 bases line up with TRBD1. The CDR3 has 15 residues. Germline CDR1 reads SGHRS; CDR2 reads YFSETQ. V trimming: 4 bases; J trimming: 3 bases; junction bases outside the gene matches: 4. The CDR3 DNA is TGCGCCAGCAGCCTGACAGGGGGCGGCAAAAACATTCAGTACTTC. It yields the protein CASSLTGGGKNIQYF.

V gene TRBV7-2 combines with J gene TRBJ2-3, with D tentatively TRBD1 or TRBD2 (5 bases each). The CDR3 totals 14 residues. CDR1 and CDR2 (germline): SGHTA, FQGNSA. Trimming left V 5 bases short and J 4 bases short, with 13 bases between. The chain's CDR3 is CASSRGQSADTQYF. The DNA of the CDR3 is TGTGCCAGCAGCCGGGGCCAGAGCGCAGATACGCAGTATTTT.

The V and J genes are TRBV5-1 and TRBJ2-7; D perhaps matches TRBD1 (6 bases). The germline V and J ends were trimmed by 0 bases and 2 bases, with 9 bases remaining between them. The CDR3 runs 14 residues. CDR1 is SGHRS, CDR2 YFSETQ, per germline. The CDR3 region is CASSLAGVAYEQYF. The DNA for the CDR3 is TGCGCCAGCAGCTTGGCAGGGGTCGCCTACGAGCAGTACTTC.

This rearrangement joins TRBV20-1 to TRBJ1-5, with a tentative D call TRBD1 (5 bases). V gave up 3 bases and J gave up 6 bases, with 15 bases separating them. Per germline, CDR1 DFQATT and CDR2 SNEGSKA (reference sequence). There are 14 residues in the CDR3. This chain's CDR3 is CSASMGGSVQPQHF. The CDR3 region has the DNA TGCAGTGCTAGTATGGGGGGATCTGTTCAGCCCCAGCATTTT.

This chain joins TRBV19 and TRBJ2-4; no clear D gene. Germline V gene data show CDR1 as LNHDA and CDR2 as SQIVND (reference sequence). This CDR3 comprises 16 residues. The germline V and J ends were trimmed by 1 base and 0 bases, with 10 bases remaining between them. This chain's CDR3 is CASSIALEIAKNIQYF. The CDR3 DNA is TGTGCCAGTAGTATAGCCCTCGAGATAGCCAAAAACATTCAGTACTTC.

This clone was counted a single time. The gene calls are TRBV14 and TRBJ1-2; weak D call: TRBD1 (6 bases). The ends were cut back, 4 bases at V and 2 bases at J, with 14 bases in the middle. The CDR3 is 15 amino acids. CDR1 and CDR2 from the germline V gene are SGHDN and FVKESK. The chain's CDR3 is CASSPAGGANYGYTF. The DNA for the CDR3 is TGTGCCAGCAGCCCGGCGGGGGGCGCGAACTATGGCTACACCTTC. Drawing the rest from reference TRBV14 and TRBJ1-2, the complete variable domain is EAGVTQFPSHSVIEKGQTVTLRCDPISGHDNLYWYRRVMGKEIKFLLHFVKESKQDESGMPNNRFLAERTGGTYSTLKVQPAELEDSGVYFCASSPAGGANYGYTFGSGTRLTVV.

This chain connects TRBV11-2 to TRBJ2-7; a possible D gene is TRBD1 (6 bases). V was trimmed by 0 bases and J by 0 bases, leaving 21 bases between them. The CDR3 has 19 amino acids. The germline gives CDR1 SGHAT, CDR2 FQNNGV. CDR3 bases: TGTGCCAGCAGCTTAGATGCCGGGACAACAGGTAAAGTCTCCTACGAGCAGTACTTC. Translated: CASSLDAGTTGKVSYEQYF.

The sample holds one count of this clone. This chain joins TRBV3-1 (or the pseudogene TRBV3-2) and TRBJ1-6; D gene uncertain. This CDR3 is 14 amino acids long. From germline, CDR1 is LGHDT and CDR2 YNNKEL (reference sequence). Trimming removed 6 bases from V and 3 bases from J, with 9 bases in between. The CDR3 region is CASRDGFYNSPLHF. In DNA form, the CDR3 reads TGTGCCAGCAGGGACGGTTTCTATAATTCACCCCTCCACTTT.

The chain couples TRBV5-4 to TRBJ2-1, with 7 bases fitting TRBD2. The trim removed 1 base at V and 4 bases at J, leaving 5 bases unmatched. Per the germline V gene, CDR1 is SGHNT and CDR2 is YYREEE (reference sequence). CDR3 length: 15 amino acids. This CDR3 reads CASSLMGTTYNEQFF. CDR3 sequence (DNA): TGTGCCAGCAGCTTGATGGGGACTACTTACAATGAGCAGTTCTTC.

The rearrangement uses TRBV5-5 and TRBJ1-3; the D is unclear. The CDR3 runs 15 residues. In germline, CDR1 is SGHKS, CDR2 YYEKEE (reference sequence). The V end lost 4 bases, the J end lost 0 bases, and 11 bases lay between the germline ends. Here the CDR3 DNA reads TGTGCCAGCAGCGGCGACATTACCTCTGGAAACACCATATATTTT. Translation: CASSGDITSGNTIYF.

The chain is built from TRBV9 and TRBJ1-1; D ambiguous. The germline gives CDR1 SGDLS, CDR2 YYNGEE. CDR3 length: 13 residues. Trimming took 0 bases from V and 6 from J, leaving 9 bases between them. The CDR3 sequence is CASSVVSDAEAFF. For the CDR3, the DNA is TGTGCCAGCAGCGTAGTAAGTGACGCTGAAGCTTTCTTT.

The V gene is TRBV5-4, the J gene TRBJ2-5; unclear D gene. V lost 4 bases, J lost 5 bases, and 9 bases lay in between. The CDR3 runs 12 residues. Per the germline V gene, CDR1 is SGHNT and CDR2 is YYREEE (reference sequence). CDR3 region: CASSGQWETQYF. The CDR3 coding sequence is TGTGCCAGCAGCGGTCAGTGGGAGACCCAGTACTTC.

The chain recombines TRBV6-2 or TRBV6-3 with TRBJ1-5, with D maybe TRBD1 (6 bases). The length of the CDR3 is 17 residues. V was clipped by 5 bases and J by 1 base, with 18 bases between them. From germline, CDR1 is MNHEY and CDR2 SVGEGT. The CDR3 here is CASSTDAGHPSNQPQHF. For the CDR3, the DNA is TGTGCCAGCAGTACCGACGCGGGACACCCAAGCAATCAGCCCCAGCATTTT.

The chain joins TRBV24-1 to TRBJ2-3; D call uncertain. V lost 0 bases and J 9 bases, leaving 21 bases between the germline ends. This CDR3 has 17 residues. Germline V gene sequence: CDR1 KGHDR, CDR2 SFDVKD. The CDR3 sequence: CATSDLREAQLKGTQYF. The CDR3 bases are TGTGCCACCAGTGATTTGCGAGAGGCGCAGCTCAAGGGAACGCAGTATTTT.

V usage is TRBV12-3 or TRBV12-4 and J usage is TRBJ2-2; D is uncertain. The CDR3 has 13 residues. Trimming stripped 5 bases from V and 1 base from J, with 5 bases between. The CDR3 DNA reads as TGTGCCAGCAGTCCAGTGAACACCGGGGAGCTGTTTTTT. Protein: CASSPVNTGELFF.

J is TRBJ1-4 and V is TRBV7-9; D remains unclear. V gave up 6 bases and J gave up 0 bases, with 8 bases separating them. Germline values: CDR1 SEHNR, CDR2 FQNEAQ (reference sequence). The CDR3 sequence is 14 residues long. The CDR3 DNA sequence: TGTGCCAGCAGGTTTGGGACAACTAATGAAAAACTGTTTTTT. Translation: CASRFGTTNEKLFF.

The rearrangement joins TRBV6-2 or TRBV6-3 to TRBJ2-3; possibly TRBD1 or TRBD2 for D (6 bases each). This CDR3 comprises 15 residues. Trimming shortened V by 6 bases and J by 2 bases, and 15 bases separated the two germline ends. Germline-derived CDR1 and CDR2 are MNHEY and SVGEGT. The CDR3 bases are TGTGCCAGCAGCCCTATTGGGGGGCCCACAGATACGCAGTATTTT. Translation: CASSPIGGPTDTQYF.

The V gene is TRBV28, the J gene TRBJ2-1, with TRBD1 as a possible D gene (5 bases). Between the trimmed V and J ends, which lost 5 bases and 3 bases, there was a span of 20 bases. This CDR3 spans 17 amino acids. Germline CDR1 MDHEN, CDR2 SYDVKM. The CDR3 reads CASSPPQGRVGYNEQFF. The CDR3 DNA follows: TGTGCCAGCAGTCCCCCCCAGGGCAGGGTAGGCTACAATGAGCAGTTCTTC.

V is TRBV18 and J is TRBJ2-3, with a weak D call TRBD2 (5 bases). The CDR3 covers 15 residues. The V gene lost 0 bases and the J gene lost 2 bases, with 9 bases spanning the gap. Germline values: CDR1 KGHSH, CDR2 LQKENI. DNA for the CDR3: TGTGCCAGCTCACCACCCGGGAAAGCCACAGATACGCAGTATTTT. The encoded protein is CASSPPGKATDTQYF.

The chain links TRBV19 to TRBJ1-2, with 7 nucleotides matching TRBD1. CDR1 is LNHDA, CDR2 SQIVND, per germline (reference sequence). This CDR3 has 13 amino acids. The V segment lost 9 bases and the J segment 5 bases; nucleotides outside the gene matches: 9. As DNA, the CDR3 is TGTGCCAGCACGAGGGGACAGATGTATGGCTACACCTTC. It specifies CASTRGQMYGYTF. Drawing the rest from reference TRBV19 and TRBJ1-2, the complete variable domain is DGGITQSPKYLFRKEGQNVTLSCEQNLNHDAMYWYRQDPGQGLRLIYYSQIVNDFQKGDIAEGYSVSREKKESFPLTVTSAQKNPTAFYLCASTRGQMYGYTFGSGTRLTVV.

J is TRBJ2-2 and V is TRBV30; TRBD1 is a possible D gene (7 bases). The CDR3 is 14 residues long. The V gene lost 5 bases and the J gene lost 3 bases, with 13 bases spanning the gap. Germline V gives CDR1 GTSNPN, CDR2 SVGIG (reference sequence). CDR3 loop: CAWETRGHTGELFF. CDR3 nucleotides: TGTGCCTGGGAGACTAGGGGGCACACCGGGGAGCTGTTTTTT.